This T cell receptor (beta chain) was sequenced for a study of graft-versus-host responses after intestinal transplantation. As for the study in general: Recipients got multivisceral, liver-intestinal, or isolated intestinal transplants. All recipients were given anti-thymocyte globulin induction, and tacrolimus and steroids were then administered for approximately 3 years.

Study-wide findings and caveats: Maximum circulating GvH clone levels tracked with early post-transplant HvG decreases. Allografts of one patient group, those with graft-donor T cell macrochimerism, had high graft-versus-host to host-versus-graft clonal ratios.

Of note for this clone: Its target is not known.

The repertoire was sequenced with immunoSEQ multiplex PCR; TCRdb's copy has only in-frame clones and lacks some. The sample yields under 95,000 clones, roughly nine tenths seen once. The germline V gene encodes CDR1 SGHDN and CDR2 FVKESK. The CDR3 is 15 residues long. V was pared by 1 base and J by 3 bases, with 13 bases between. This rearrangement joins TRBV14 to TRBJ2-7; tentative D call: TRBD1 (5 bases). This sequence originates from a human donor who was the organ donor for an intestinal transplant. This material consisted of unstimulated CD4+ T cells sorted from spleen or lymph node cells, taken before transplant. The CDR3 region is CASSQAGAPLYEQYF. For the CDR3, the DNA is TGTGCCAGCAGCCAAGCTGGGGCCCCCCTCTACGAGCAGTACTTC.